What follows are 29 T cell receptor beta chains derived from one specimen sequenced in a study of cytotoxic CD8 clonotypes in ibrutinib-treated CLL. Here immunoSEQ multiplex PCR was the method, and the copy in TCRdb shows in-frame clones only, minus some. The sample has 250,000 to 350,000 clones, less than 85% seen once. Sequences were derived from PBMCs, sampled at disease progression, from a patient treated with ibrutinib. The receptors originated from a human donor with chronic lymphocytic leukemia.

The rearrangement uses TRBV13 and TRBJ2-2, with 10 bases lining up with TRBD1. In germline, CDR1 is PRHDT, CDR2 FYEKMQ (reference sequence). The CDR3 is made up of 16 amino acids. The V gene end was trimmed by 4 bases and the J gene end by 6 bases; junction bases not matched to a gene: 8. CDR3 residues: CASSSRDRGDSGELFF. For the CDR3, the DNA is TGTGCCAGCAGCTCCCGGGACAGGGGTGATTCCGGGGAGCTGTTTTTT. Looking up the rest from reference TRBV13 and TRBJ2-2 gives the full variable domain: AAGVIQSPRHLIKEKRETATLKCYPIPRHDTVYWYQQGPGQDPQFLISFYEKMQSDKGSIPDRFSAQQFSDYHSELNMSSLELGDSALYFCASSSRDRGDSGELFFGEGSRLTVL.

The CDR3 loop reads CASSLIAGAEAFF. As DNA, the CDR3 is TGTGCCAGCAGCTTAATCGCAGGGGCTGAAGCTTTCTTT. The V gene is TRBV7-3, the J gene TRBJ1-1; perhaps TRBD1 as D (6 bases). CDR3 length: 13 residues. CDR1 is SGHTA and CDR2 is FQGTGA in the germline V gene. Trimming took off 1 base at V and 6 bases at J, with 9 bases between the two ends.

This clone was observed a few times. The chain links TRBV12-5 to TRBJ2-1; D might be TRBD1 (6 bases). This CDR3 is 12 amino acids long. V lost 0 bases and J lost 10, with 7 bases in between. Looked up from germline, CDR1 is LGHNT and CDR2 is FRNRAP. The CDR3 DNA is TGTGCTAGTGGTTTGGTACAGGGAGAGCAGTTCTTC. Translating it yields CASGLVQGEQFF.

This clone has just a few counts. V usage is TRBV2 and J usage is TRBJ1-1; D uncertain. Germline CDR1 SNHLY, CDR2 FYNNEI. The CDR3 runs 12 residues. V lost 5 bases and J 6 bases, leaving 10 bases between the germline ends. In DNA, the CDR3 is TGTGCCAGCAGTAGGGTCACCTCTGAAGCTTTCTTT. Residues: CASSRVTSEAFF.

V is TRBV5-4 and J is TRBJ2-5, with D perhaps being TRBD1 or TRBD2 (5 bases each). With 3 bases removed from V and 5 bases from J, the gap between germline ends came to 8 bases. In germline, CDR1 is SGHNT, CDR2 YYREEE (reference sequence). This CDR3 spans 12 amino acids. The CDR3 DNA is TGTGCCAGCAGCTCCTGGGGGGAGACCCAGTACTTC. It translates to CASSSWGETQYF. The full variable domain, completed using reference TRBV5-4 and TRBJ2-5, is ETGVTQSPTHLIKTRGQQVTLRCSSQSGHNTVSWYQQALGQGPQFIFQYYREEENGRGNFPPRFSGLQFPNYSSELNVNALELDDSALYLCASSSWGETQYFGPGTRLLVL.

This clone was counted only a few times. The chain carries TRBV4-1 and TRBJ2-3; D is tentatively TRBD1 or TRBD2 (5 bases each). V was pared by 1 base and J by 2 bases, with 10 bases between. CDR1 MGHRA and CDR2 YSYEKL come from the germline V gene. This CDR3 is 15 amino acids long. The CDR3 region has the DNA TGCGCCAGCAGCCAAGTGGTCGGGGCCACAGATACGCAGTATTTT. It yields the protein CASSQVVGATDTQYF.

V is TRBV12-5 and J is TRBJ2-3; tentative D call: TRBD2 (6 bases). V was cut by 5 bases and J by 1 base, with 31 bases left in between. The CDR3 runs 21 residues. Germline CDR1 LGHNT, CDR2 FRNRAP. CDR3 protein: CASGLHPPGERKFGRTDTQYF. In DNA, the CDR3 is TGTGCTAGTGGTCTACACCCCCCGGGGGAGAGGAAATTTGGACGCACAGATACGCAGTATTTT.

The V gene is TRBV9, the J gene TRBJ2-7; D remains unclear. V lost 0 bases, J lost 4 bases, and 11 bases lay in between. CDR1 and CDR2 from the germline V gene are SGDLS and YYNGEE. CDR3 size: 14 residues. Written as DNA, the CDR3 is TGTGCCAGCAGCGTAGTAGACGGTGGGTACGAGCAGTACTTC. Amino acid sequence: CASSVVDGGYEQYF.

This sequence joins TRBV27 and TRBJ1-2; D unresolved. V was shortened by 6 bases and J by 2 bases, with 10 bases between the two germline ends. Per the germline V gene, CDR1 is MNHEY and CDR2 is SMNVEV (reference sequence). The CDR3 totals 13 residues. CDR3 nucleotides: TGTGCCAGCAGGAAGGGTGGAAACTATGGCTACACCTTC. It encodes CASRKGGNYGYTF.

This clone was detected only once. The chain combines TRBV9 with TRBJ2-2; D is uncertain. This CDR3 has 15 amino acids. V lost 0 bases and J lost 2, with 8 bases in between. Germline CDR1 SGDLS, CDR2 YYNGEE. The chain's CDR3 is CASSVETVNTGELFF. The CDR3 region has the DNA TGTGCCAGCAGCGTAGAAACAGTTAACACCGGGGAGCTGTTTTTT.

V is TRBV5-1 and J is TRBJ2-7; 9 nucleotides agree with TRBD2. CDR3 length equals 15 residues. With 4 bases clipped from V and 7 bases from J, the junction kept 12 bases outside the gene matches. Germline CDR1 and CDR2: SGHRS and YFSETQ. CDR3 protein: CASSPGTSLFTEQYF. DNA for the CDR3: TGCGCCAGCAGCCCAGGGACTAGCCTTTTTACGGAGCAGTACTTC.

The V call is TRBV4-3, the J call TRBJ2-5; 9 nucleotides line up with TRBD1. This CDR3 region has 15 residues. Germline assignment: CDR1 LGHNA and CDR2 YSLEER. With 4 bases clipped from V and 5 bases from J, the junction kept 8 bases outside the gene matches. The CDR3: CASSPGTGRLETQYF. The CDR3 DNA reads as TGCGCCAGCAGCCCTGGGACAGGGCGGTTGGAGACCCAGTACTTC.

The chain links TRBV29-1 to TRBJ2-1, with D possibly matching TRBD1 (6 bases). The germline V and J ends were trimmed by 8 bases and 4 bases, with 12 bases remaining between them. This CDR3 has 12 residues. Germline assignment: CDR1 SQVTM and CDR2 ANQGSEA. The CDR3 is CSTHGQYNEQFF. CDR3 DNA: TGCAGCACCCACGGACAGTACAATGAGCAGTTCTTC.

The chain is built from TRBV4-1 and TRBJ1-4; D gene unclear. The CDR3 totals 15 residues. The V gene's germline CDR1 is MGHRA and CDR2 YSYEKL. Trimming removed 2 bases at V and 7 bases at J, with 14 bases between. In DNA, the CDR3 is TGCGCCAGCAGCCAACTCCTTCGGGTTAGTGAAAAACTGTTTTTT. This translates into CASSQLLRVSEKLFF.

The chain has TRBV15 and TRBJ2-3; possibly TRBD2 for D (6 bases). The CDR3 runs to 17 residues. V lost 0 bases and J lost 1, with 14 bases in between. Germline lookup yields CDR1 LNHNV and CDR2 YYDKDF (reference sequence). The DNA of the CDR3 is TGTGCCACCAGCAGAGATCGGTGGGGAGGAGGCACAGATACGCAGTATTTT. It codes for CATSRDRWGGGTDTQYF.

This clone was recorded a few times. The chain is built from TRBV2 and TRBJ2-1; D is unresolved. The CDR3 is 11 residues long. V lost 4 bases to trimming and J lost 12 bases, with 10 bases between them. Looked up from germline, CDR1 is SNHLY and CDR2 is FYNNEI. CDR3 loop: CASSVSGWQFF. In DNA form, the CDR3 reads TGTGCCAGCAGTGTATCTGGGTGGCAGTTCTTC. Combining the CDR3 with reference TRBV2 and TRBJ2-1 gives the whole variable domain EPEVTQTPSHQVTQMGQEVILRCVPISNHLYFYWYRQILGQKVEFLVSFYNNEISEKSEIFDDQFSVERPDGSNFTLKIRSTKLEDSAMYFCASSVSGWQFFGPGTRLTVL.

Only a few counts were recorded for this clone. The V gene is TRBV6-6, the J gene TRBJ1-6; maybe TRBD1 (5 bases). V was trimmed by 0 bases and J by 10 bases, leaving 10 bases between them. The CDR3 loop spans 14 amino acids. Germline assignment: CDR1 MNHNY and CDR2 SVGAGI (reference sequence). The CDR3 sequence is CASSYSRGVSPLHF. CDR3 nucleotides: TGTGCCAGCAGTTACTCGAGAGGGGTCTCACCCCTCCACTTT.

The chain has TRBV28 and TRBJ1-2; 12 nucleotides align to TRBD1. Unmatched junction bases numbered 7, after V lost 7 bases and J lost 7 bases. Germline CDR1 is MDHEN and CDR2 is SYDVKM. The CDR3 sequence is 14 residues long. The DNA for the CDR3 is TGTGCCAGCAACCCAGGGGACAGGGGGCTTGGCTACACCTTC. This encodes CASNPGDRGLGYTF.

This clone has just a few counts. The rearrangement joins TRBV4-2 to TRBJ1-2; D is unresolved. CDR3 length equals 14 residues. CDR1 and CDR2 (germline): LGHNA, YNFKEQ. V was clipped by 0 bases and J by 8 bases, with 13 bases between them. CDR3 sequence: CASSQEGFAYGYTF. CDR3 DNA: TGTGCCAGCAGCCAAGAGGGGTTTGCTTACGGCTACACCTTC.

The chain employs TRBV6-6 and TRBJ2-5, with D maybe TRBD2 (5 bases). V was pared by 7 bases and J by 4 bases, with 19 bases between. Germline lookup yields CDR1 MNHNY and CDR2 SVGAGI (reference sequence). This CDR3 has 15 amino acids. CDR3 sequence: CASKPTLGPLETQYF. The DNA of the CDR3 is TGTGCCAGCAAACCTACACTAGGGCCCTTAGAGACCCAGTACTTC.

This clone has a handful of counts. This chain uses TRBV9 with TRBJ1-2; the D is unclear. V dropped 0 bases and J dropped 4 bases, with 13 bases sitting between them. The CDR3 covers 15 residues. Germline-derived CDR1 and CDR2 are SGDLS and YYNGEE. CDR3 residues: CASSVGRGSGYGYTF. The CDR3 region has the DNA TGTGCCAGCAGCGTAGGAAGAGGAAGTGGCTATGGCTACACCTTC.

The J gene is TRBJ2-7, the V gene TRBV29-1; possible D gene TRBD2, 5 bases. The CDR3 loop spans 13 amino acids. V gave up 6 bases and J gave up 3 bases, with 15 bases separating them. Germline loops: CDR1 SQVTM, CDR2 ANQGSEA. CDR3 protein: CSVRALGGYEQYF. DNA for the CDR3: TGCAGCGTCCGGGCATTAGGAGGCTACGAGCAGTACTTC.

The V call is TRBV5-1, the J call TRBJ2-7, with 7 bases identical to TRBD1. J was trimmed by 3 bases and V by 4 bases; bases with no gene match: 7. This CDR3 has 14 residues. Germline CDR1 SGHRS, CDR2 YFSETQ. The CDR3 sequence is CASSATGFGYEQYF. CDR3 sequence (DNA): TGCGCCAGCAGCGCGACAGGGTTCGGCTACGAGCAGTACTTC.

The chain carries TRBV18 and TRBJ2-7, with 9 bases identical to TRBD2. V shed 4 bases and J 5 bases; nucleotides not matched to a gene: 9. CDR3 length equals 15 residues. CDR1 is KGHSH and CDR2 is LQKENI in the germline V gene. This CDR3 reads CASSLKAGGSNEQYF. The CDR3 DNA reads TGTGCCAGCTCACTAAAAGCGGGAGGAAGCAACGAGCAGTACTTC.

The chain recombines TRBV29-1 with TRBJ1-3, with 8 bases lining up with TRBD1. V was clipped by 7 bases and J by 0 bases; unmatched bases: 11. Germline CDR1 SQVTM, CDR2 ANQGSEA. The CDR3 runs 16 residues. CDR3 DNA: TGCAGCGCCGGAGGGGGACAGGTGTCCTCTGGAAACACCATATATTTT. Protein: CSAGGGQVSSGNTIYF.

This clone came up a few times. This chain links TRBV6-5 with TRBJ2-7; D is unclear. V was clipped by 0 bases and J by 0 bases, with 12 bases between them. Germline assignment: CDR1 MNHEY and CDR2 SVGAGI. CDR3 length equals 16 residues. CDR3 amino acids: CASSYSMAESSYEQYF. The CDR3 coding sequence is TGTGCCAGCAGTTACTCGATGGCGGAGAGCTCCTACGAGCAGTACTTC.

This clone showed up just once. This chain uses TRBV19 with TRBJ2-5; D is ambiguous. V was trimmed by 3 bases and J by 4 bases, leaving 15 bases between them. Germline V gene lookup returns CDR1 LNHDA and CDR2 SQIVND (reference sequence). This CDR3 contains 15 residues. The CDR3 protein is CASSISGVARETQYF. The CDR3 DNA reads TGTGCCAGTAGTATTAGTGGGGTTGCGCGAGAGACCCAGTACTTC.

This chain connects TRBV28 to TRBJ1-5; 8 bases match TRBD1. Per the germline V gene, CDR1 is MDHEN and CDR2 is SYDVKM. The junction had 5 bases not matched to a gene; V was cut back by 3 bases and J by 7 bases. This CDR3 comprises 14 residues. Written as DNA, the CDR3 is TGTGCCAGCAGTTTCCGACAGGGGTACCAGCCCCAGCATTTT. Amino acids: CASSFRQGYQPQHF. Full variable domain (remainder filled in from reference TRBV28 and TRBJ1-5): DVKVTQSSRYLVKRTGEKVFLECVQDMDHENMFWYRQDPGLGLRLIYFSYDVKMKEKGDIPEGYSVSREKKERFSLILESASTNQTSMYLCASSFRQGYQPQHFGDGTRLSIL.

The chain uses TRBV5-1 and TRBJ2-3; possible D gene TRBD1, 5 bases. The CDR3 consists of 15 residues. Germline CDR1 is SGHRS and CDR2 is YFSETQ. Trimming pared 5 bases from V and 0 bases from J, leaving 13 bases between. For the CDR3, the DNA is TGCGCCAGCAGTCTGGACAATGCTAGCACAGATACGCAGTATTTT. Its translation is CASSLDNASTDTQYF.